This T cell receptor (beta chain) was retrieved from a study of shared clonotypes between healthy human individuals (dated by TCRdb to between 2020 and 2021). Regarding the study in general: The cohort included a few men and a couple of women between 18 and 49 years of age. For each donor, CD4 naive and CD4 memory were each run on three plates, CD8 naive on two plates, and CD8 memory on one plate. The study deeply sequenced blood TCR repertoires of about 5 healthy adults to estimate repertoire size and the extent of clonotype sharing between individuals. Libraries were prepared and TCR repertoires were sequenced by different laboratories using diverse techniques, in order to increase sequencing depth and limit assay-specific biases. Leukapheresis yielded between about 0.94 and 9.5 billion PBMCs per donor. Findings and caveats that apply to the study as a whole: Even with the large sequencing depth, rarefaction of the sorted-subset datasets indicated that sequencing was incomplete. Pairwise subsampling led to the expectation that sequencing depth would affect the degree of clonotype sharing among donors. The genetic and exposure-history diversity represented was limited by the small number of donors. Sharing across several donors was observed for around 4.8% of naive CD4, 3.5% of naive CD8, 2% to 2.5% of memory CD4, and roughly 0.4% of memory CD8 clonotypes. Compared with non-shared clonotypes, the clonotypes found in all four sorted-subset donors had higher generation probabilities. Only blood was sampled, and tissue TCR repertoires likely differ from those in blood. Naive subsets generally had larger estimated clonotype richness than memory subsets.

Using the deep immunoSEQ assay, multiplex PCR amplified TCR CDR3 regions from genomic DNA. Extracted genomic DNA from each cell subset was spread evenly across all wells of several immunoSEQ 96-well plates, with each plate serving as a replicate. For sorted subsets, each replicate PCR was loaded with approximately 190 ng genomic DNA, equivalent to 30,000 to 35,000 T cell genomes. The purified libraries were quantified using a Qubit 3.0 fluorometer, sized with a Bioanalyzer 2100, and then quantified again using the KAPA Library Quantification kit. A separate single-read 150-cycle Illumina NextSeq 550 flow cell was used to sequence each immunoSEQ 96-well plate. In the source study's methods: The immunoSEQ output contained only junctional sequences without quality scores, so filtering could not match that applied to full-length reads. Sequences were annotated with PyIR, a Python wrapper for IgBLAST v1.9, using IMGT germline references to assign V/J genes and CDR3. Reads were filtered out if the reads had weak V/J assignments (E-value above 1e-6), no CDR3, stop codons, out-of-frame junctions, or ambiguous translated residues. A V3J clonotype was defined by an identical inferred V gene, J gene, and CDR3 amino acid sequence. Percentage overlap between repertoires was calculated by dividing the number of shared unique clonotypes by the size of the smaller repertoire. Repertoire richness was assessed with RTK rarefaction, the Chao1 estimator, and Recon v2.1 estimates of unobserved clonotypes. Generation probabilities for all TCRbeta clonotypes obtained by the gDNA method from four donors were computed using OLGA. TCRdb obtained this table from immuneACCESS and retained in-frame rearrangements with V and J assigned. These tables miss some clones; where compared with another copy, unresolved V genes account for less than half of the shortfall, and the remainder is unexplained. D and trimming come from the DNA, and the V and J calls and clone size come from that table. The sample yields 560,000 or so clones; around 96% were counted once. Less than 0.13% of the sample goes to the ten largest clones.

CD8 naive samples consisted of CD45RO-negative cells that were positively selected for CCR7, yielding a CD45RA+CCR7+ population without TemRA cells. The donors were healthy, HIV-negative adults who had no recently reported acute infections or vaccinations. Only Caucasian adults living in Nashville, Tennessee, USA were represented among the donors. Blood was collected by leukapheresis, and PBMCs were isolated by Ficoll-Histopaque density gradient centrifugation and then cryopreserved in liquid nitrogen vapor phase. Purity and quantity of every magnetically sorted T cell population were checked by analytical flow cytometry. Genomic DNA was isolated from each sorted fraction and quantified by UV absorbance on a Nanodrop 2000c. Per the germline V gene, ENHRY is the CDR1 and SYGVKD is the CDR2. From the cysteine through the phenylalanine, the CDR3 covers 16 amino acids. Here the CDR3 DNA is all that survives: 48 bases in frame from base 1. V ends up 1 base short and J 6 bases short, with an unmatched junction base count of 8.

Regarding this clone: Its antigen remains undetermined. No qualities accompany the bases; no much larger clone lies one base away.

The source is a woman aged 25 to 39 in good health. The chain employs TRBV10-3 and TRBJ2-7; TRBD2 agrees with 11 junctional bases. Input material: naive CD8+ T cells sorted from blood. This specimen's cell subset or site label, interpreted: CD45RA+CCR7+. The CDR3 protein sequence reads: CAISEYMGTSGREQYF. The base sequence is TGTGCCATCAGTGAGTATATGGGGACTAGCGGACGCGAGCAGTACTTC.